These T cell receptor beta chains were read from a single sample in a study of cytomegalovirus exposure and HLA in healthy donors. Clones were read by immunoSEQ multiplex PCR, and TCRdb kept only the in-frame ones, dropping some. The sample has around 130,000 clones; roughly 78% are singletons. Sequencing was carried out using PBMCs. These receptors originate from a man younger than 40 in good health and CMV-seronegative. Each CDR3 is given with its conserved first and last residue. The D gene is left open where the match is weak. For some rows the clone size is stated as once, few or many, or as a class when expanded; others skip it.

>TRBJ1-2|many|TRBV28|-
CASSSLQGYYGYTF
TGTGCCAGCAGTTCCCTTCAGGGATACTATGGCTACACCTTC
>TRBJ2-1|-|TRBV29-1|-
CSVEEGGGLRYNEQFF
TGCAGCGTTGAGGAGGGAGGGGGTCTGCGGTACAATGAGCAGTTCTTC
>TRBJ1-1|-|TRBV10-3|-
CAINTQGNTEAFF
TGTGCCATCAATACACAGGGCAACACTGAAGCTTTCTTT
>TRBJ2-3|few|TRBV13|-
CASSPGRGADTQYF
TGTGCCAGCAGCCCCGGCAGGGGGGCAGATACGCAGTATTTT
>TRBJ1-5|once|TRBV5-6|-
CASSLSGGDQPQHF
TGTGCCAGCAGCTTGTCGGGGGGCGATCAGCCCCAGCATTTT
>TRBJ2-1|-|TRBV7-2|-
CASSPAPGEYHAYNEQFF
TGTGCCAGCAGCCCAGCCCCCGGGGAATATCACGCCTACAATGAGCAGTTCTTC
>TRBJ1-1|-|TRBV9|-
CASSAQRQQLNTEAFF
TGTGCCAGCAGCGCTCAACGACAGCAGCTGAACACTGAAGCTTTCTTT
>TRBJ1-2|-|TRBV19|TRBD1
CASSGQGGGYTF
TGTGCCAGTAGTGGACAGGGGGGTGGCTACACCTTC
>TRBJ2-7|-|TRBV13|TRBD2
CASSLGSGPSYEQYF
TGTGCCAGCAGCTTAGGTAGCGGGCCAAGCTACGAGCAGTACTTC
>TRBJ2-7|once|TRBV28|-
CASSLGGAGSRYEQYF
TGTGCCAGCAGTTTAGGAGGTGCGGGGTCTCGATACGAGCAGTACTTC
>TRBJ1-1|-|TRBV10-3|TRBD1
CAIRDDRGATEAFF
TGTGCCATCAGGGATGACAGGGGGGCCACTGAAGCTTTCTTT
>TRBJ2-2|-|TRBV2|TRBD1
CASSEATGGRGELFF
TGTGCCAGCAGTGAAGCGACAGGGGGCAGGGGGGAGCTGTTTTTT
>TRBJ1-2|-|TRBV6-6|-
CASSFRGYGYTF
TGTGCCAGCAGTTTTAGGGGGTATGGCTACACCTTC
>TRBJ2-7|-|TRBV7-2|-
CASSLGGRDVYEQYF
TGTGCCAGCAGCTTAGGGGGCAGGGATGTCTACGAGCAGTACTTC
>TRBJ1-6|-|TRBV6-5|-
CASGGNNSPLHF
TGTGCCAGCGGGGGCAATAATTCACCCCTCCACTTT
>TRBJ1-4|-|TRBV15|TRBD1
CATSRTGESNEKLFF
TGTGCCACCAGCAGAACAGGGGAAAGTAATGAAAAACTGTTTTTT
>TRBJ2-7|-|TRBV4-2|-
CASSQDDGQGFYEQYF
TGTGCCAGCAGCCAAGATGATGGCCAGGGCTTCTACGAGCAGTACTTC
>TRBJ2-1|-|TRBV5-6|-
CASSFISFFSSYNEQFF
TGTGCCAGCAGCTTTATTAGCTTCTTCAGCTCCTACAATGAGCAGTTCTTC
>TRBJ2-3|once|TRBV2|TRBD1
CASIIGQGAADTQYF
TGTGCCAGCATCATCGGACAGGGGGCCGCAGATACGCAGTATTTT
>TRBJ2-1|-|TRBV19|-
CASSIGPGNEQFF
TGTGCCAGTAGTATAGGTCCGGGCAATGAGCAGTTCTTC
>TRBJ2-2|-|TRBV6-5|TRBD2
CATGGLAAPGGELFF
TGTGCCACCGGGGGACTAGCGGCCCCCGGTGGGGAGCTGTTTTTT
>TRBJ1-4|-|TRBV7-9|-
CASSSTTRVNEKLFF
TGTGCCAGCAGCTCAACAACCCGGGTTAATGAAAAACTGTTTTTT
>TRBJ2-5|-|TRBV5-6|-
CASSLVLQETQYF
TGTGCCAGCAGCTTGGTTCTACAAGAGACCCAGTACTTC
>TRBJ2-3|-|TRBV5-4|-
CASSLEIGTPDTQYF
TGTGCCAGCAGCTTGGAGATAGGGACACCAGATACGCAGTATTTT
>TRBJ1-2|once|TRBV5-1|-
CASSPGLGLTLYGYTF
TGCGCCAGCAGTCCTGGACTAGGTTTGACTCTCTATGGCTACACCTTC
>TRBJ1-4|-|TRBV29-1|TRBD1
CSVYGQGREKLFF
TGCAGCGTCTACGGACAGGGGAGGGAAAAACTGTTTTTT
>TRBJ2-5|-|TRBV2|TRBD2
CASSGTSGPQETQYF
TGTGCCAGCAGCGGGACTAGCGGGCCCCAAGAGACCCAGTACTTC
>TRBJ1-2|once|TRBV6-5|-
CASSYGRGNGYTF
TGTGCCAGCAGTTATGGCCGGGGGAATGGCTACACCTTC
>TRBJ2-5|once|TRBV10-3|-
CAISEITQETQYF
TGTGCCATCAGTGAAATTACTCAAGAGACCCAGTACTTC
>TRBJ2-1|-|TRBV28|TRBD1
CASTETGGTGWFF
TGTGCCAGCACCGAAACCGGTGGGACAGGGTGGTTCTTC
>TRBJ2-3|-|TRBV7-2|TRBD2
CASSLSSGRGPDTQYF
TGTGCCAGCAGCTTAAGTAGCGGGAGGGGACCAGATACGCAGTATTTT
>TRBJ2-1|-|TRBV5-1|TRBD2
CASSLDGAGMYNEQFF
TGCGCCAGCAGCTTGGATGGAGCGGGGATGTACAATGAGCAGTTCTTC
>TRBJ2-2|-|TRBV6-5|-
CASSYSPRNRRELFF
TGTGCCAGCAGTTACAGCCCTAGAAACAGGAGGGAGCTGTTTTTT
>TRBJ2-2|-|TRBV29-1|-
CSFFTGELFF
TGCAGCTTCTTCACCGGGGAGCTGTTTTTT
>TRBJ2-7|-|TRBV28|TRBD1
CASNLRDRPRQAEYF
TGTGCCAGCAACCTCCGGGACAGGCCGAGACAAGCAGAGTACTTC
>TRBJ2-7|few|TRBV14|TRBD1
CASSLGQGFVEQYF
TGTGCCAGCAGCTTGGGACAGGGATTCGTCGAGCAGTACTTC
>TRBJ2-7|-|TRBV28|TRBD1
CASSLRGRYSYEQYF
TGTGCCAGCAGTTTAAGGGGGCGTTACTCCTACGAGCAGTACTTC
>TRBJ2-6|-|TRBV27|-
CASSHNREKTGANVLTF
TGTGCCAGCAGCCACAACAGGGAGAAGACTGGGGCCAACGTCCTGACTTTC
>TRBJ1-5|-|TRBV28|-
CATEVFFSGNQPQHF
TGTGCCACCGAAGTTTTTTTTTCGGGCAATCAGCCCCAGCATTTT
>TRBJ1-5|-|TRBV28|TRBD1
CASSTQGFGNQPQHF
TGTGCCAGCAGCACACAGGGGTTTGGAAATCAGCCCCAGCATTTT